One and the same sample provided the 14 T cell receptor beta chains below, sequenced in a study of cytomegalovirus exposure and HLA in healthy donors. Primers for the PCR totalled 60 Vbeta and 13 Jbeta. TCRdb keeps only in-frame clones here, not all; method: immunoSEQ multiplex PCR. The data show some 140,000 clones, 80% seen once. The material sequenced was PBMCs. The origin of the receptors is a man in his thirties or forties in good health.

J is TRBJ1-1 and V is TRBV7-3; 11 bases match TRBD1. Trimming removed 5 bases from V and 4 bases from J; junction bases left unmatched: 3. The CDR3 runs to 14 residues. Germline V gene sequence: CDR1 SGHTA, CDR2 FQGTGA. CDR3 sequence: CASSGDRGSTEAFF. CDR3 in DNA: TGTGCCAGCAGCGGGGACAGGGGGAGCACTGAAGCTTTCTTT.

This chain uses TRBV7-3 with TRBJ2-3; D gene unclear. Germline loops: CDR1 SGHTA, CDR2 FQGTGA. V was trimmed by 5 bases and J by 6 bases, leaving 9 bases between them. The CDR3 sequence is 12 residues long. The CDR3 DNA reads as TGTGCCAGCAGCCCGCCCCGGGATACGCAGTATTTT. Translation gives CASSPPRDTQYF.

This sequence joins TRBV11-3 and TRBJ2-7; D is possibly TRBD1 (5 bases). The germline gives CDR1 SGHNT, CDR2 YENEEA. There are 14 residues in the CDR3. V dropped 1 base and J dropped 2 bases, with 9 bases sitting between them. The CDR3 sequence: CASSLGGPTYEQYF. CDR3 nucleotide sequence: TGTGCCAGCAGCTTAGGGGGCCCTACCTACGAGCAGTACTTC. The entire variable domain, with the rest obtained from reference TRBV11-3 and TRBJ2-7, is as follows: EAGVVQSPRYKIIEKKQPVAFWCNPISGHNTLYWYLQNLGQGPELLIRYENEEAVDDSQLPKDRFSAERLKGVDSTLKIQPAELGDSAVYLCASSLGGPTYEQYFGPGTRLTVT.

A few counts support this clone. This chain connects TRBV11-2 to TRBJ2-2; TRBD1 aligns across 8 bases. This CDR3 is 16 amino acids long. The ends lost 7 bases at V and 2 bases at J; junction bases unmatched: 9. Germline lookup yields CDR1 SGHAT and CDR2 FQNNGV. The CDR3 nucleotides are TGTGCCAGCAAGGAACTGACAGGGGCCAACACCGGGGAGCTGTTTTTT. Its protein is CASKELTGANTGELFF.

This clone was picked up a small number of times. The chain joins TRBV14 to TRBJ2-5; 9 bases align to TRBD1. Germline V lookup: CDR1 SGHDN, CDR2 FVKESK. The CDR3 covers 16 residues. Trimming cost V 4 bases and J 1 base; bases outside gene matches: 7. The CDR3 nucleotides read TGTGCCAGCAGCCTCTATGGACAGGGGTCCCAAGAGACCCAGTACTTC. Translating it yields CASSLYGQGSQETQYF.

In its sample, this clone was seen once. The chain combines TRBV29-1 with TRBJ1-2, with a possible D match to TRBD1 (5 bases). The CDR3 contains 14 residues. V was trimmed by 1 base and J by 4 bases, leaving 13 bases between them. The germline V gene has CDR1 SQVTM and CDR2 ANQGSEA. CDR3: CSVEGGEGFYGYTF. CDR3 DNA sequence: TGCAGCGTTGAAGGGGGGGAGGGTTTCTATGGCTACACCTTC.

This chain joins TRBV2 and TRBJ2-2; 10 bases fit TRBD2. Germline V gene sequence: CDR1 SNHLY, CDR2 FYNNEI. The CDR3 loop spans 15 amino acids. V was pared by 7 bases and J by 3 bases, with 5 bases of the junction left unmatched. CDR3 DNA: TGTGCCAGCATCGGACTAGCGGAGCACACCGGGGAGCTGTTTTTT. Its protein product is CASIGLAEHTGELFF. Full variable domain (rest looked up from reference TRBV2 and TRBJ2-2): EPEVTQTPSHQVTQMGQEVILRCVPISNHLYFYWYRQILGQKVEFLVSFYNNEISEKSEIFDDQFSVERPDGSNFTLKIRSTKLEDSAMYFCASIGLAEHTGELFFGEGSRLTVL.

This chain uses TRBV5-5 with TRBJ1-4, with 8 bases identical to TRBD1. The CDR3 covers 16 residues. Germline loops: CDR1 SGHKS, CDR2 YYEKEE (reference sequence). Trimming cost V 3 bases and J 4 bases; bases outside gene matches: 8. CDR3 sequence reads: CASSSIHTGGNEKLFF. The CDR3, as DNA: TGTGCCAGCAGCTCGATTCACACAGGGGGTAATGAAAAACTGTTTTTT.

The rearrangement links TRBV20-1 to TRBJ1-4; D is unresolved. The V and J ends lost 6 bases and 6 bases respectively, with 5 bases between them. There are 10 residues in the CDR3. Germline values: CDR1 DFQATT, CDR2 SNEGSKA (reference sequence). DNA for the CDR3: TGCAGTGCCGCGGATGAAAAACTGTTTTTT. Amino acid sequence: CSAADEKLFF.

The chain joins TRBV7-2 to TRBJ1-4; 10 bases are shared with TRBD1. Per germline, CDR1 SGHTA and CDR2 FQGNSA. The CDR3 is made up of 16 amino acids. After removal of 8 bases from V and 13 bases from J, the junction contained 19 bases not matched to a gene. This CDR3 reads CASAPNKGQGITGLFF. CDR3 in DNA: TGTGCCAGCGCTCCCAACAAGGGACAGGGGATAACGGGACTGTTTTTT.

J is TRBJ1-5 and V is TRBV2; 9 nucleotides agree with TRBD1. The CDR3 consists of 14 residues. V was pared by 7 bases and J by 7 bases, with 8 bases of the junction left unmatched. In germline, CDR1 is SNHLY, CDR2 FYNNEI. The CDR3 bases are TGTGCCAGCATCGAGGGACAGGGAGGCCAGCCCCAGCATTTT. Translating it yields CASIEGQGGQPQHF.

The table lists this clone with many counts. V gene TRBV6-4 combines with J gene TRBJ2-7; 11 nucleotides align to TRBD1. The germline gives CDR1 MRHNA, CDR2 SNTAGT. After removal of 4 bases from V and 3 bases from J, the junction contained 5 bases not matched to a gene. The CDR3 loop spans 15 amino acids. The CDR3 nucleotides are TGTGCCAGCAGTGTGGACGGGACAGGGGGCTACGAGCAGTACTTC. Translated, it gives CASSVDGTGGYEQYF.

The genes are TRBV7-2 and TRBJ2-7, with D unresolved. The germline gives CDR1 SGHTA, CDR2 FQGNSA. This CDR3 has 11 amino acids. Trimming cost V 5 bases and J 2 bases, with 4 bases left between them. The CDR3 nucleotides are TGTGCCAGCAGCCCCACCTACGAGCAGTACTTC. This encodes CASSPTYEQYF.

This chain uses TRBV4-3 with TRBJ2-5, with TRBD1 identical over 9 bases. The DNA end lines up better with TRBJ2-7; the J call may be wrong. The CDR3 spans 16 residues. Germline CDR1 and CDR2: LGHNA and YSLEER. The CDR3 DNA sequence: TGCGCCAGCAGCCAAGGACCCACGGACAGGGGCCACGAGCAGTACTTC. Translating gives CASSQGPTDRGHEQYF.